These T cell receptor beta chains were read from a single sample in a study of shared clonotypes between healthy human individuals. The protocol was immunoSEQ multiplex PCR, while the TCRdb copy is restricted to in-frame clones and leaves out a portion. The top ten clones hold around 1.7% of a sample with over 2,000,000 clones, roughly 95% of them seen once. The source material was naive CD8+ T cells from PBMCs. Every receptor here comes from a man in his late teens or twenties in good health. Some clones in this sample may be carry-over from other donors' samples. CDR3s include the opening cysteine and the closing phenylalanine or tryptophan. The D gene is left open where the match is weak. Some rows mark clone size as missing; the rest say once, few, many or name a class of expanded clone.

clone_size,v_call,d_call,j_call,cdr3_nt,cdr3_aa
NA,TRBV5-1,NA,TRBJ2-7,TGCGCCAGCAGCCCAATTCAGGGGACCTACGAGCAGTACTTC,CASSPIQGTYEQYF
NA,TRBV28,NA,TRBJ2-7,TGTGCCAGCAGTCCAGATCTCGGGCCCCGAAATTACGAGCAGTACTTC,CASSPDLGPRNYEQYF
NA,TRBV7-3,TRBD2,TRBJ2-1,TGTGCCAGCAGTCCTAGCGGGAGGCTTATTGAGCAGTTCTTC,CASSPSGRLIEQFF
NA,TRBV6-4,NA,TRBJ2-3,TGTGCCAGCAGTCCAGGGCGAGCAGATACGCAGTATTTT,CASSPGRADTQYF
NA,TRBV28,NA,TRBJ1-1,TGTGCCAGCAGTTTGAACAGGGTTGTTACTGAAGCTTTCTTT,CASSLNRVVTEAFF
NA,TRBV2,NA,TRBJ2-1,TGTGCCAGCATGCAGGGCCGTCAGGCCTACAATGAGCAGTTCTTC,CASMQGRQAYNEQFF
NA,TRBV5-4,NA,TRBJ1-2,TGTGCCAGCAGCTTGCGGGGGGATGGCTACACCTTC,CASSLRGDGYTF
NA,TRBV7-8,TRBD2,TRBJ2-7,TGTGCCAGCAGCCCGGCCGGGACTAGCGCCTACGAGCAGTACTTC,CASSPAGTSAYEQYF
NA,TRBV4-1,TRBD2,TRBJ2-1,TGCGCCAGCAGCCAAGATCCCAGCCATACTAGCGGGAGAGTCGATGAGCAGTTCTTC,CASSQDPSHTSGRVDEQFF
NA,TRBV27,TRBD1,TRBJ2-3,TGTGCCAGCAGTTCGGGACAGGGTGGCACAGATACGCAGTATTTT,CASSSGQGGTDTQYF
NA,TRBV5-1,NA,TRBJ1-5,TGCGCCAGCAGCTTCGGACAGAATCAGCCCCAGCATTTT,CASSFGQNQPQHF
NA,TRBV7-9,TRBD2,TRBJ2-1,TGTGCCAGCTTCTGGGATAGCGGGAGCAATGAGCAGTTCTTC,CASFWDSGSNEQFF
once,TRBV19,TRBD2,TRBJ2-7,TGTGCCAGTAGTTGGACTAGCGGGAGATACGAGCAGTACTTC,CASSWTSGRYEQYF
NA,TRBV15,TRBD2,TRBJ2-5,TGTGCCACCCGGGGTGGGGCTAGCGGACTACAAGAGACCCAGTACTTC,CATRGGASGLQETQYF
once,TRBV29-1,TRBD1,TRBJ2-1,TGCAGCGCCCGGGGACAGGGGCTCCACAATGAGCAGTTCTTC,CSARGQGLHNEQFF
NA,TRBV28,TRBD2,TRBJ2-2,TGTGCCAGCAGTTTGACTAGCGGAAACGGGTGGGCCGGGGAGCTGTTTTTT,CASSLTSGNGWAGELFF
NA,TRBV9,TRBD2,TRBJ2-3,TGTGCCAGCAGCGTAAAAACCGGGACTAGCGGGAGCACAGATACGCAGTATTTT,CASSVKTGTSGSTDTQYF
NA,TRBV10-3,TRBD1,TRBJ1-1,TGTGCCATCAGTGATCGAGACAGGGGGCAAACTGAAGCTTTCTTT,CAISDRDRGQTEAFF
once,TRBV29-1,TRBD1,TRBJ2-6,TGCAGCGTGCCAGGGGCGATAAGGACAGGGGGATCCTCTGGGGCCAACGTCCTGACTTTC,CSVPGAIRTGGSSGANVLTF
NA,TRBV6-1,NA,TRBJ1-5,TGTGCCAGCAGTGAAACGACAGATCGGAATCAGCCCCAGCATTTT,CASSETTDRNQPQHF
NA,TRBV7-2,TRBD1,TRBJ2-1,TGTGCCAGCAGCCTTCGACAGGGGGCGGATAATGAGCAGTTCTTC,CASSLRQGADNEQFF
NA,TRBV19,NA,TRBJ1-2,TGTGCCAGTAGTCCCCTGTTACAGGAAAGCTTGTATGGCTACACCTTC,CASSPLLQESLYGYTF
NA,TRBV27,TRBD2,TRBJ2-1,TGTGCCAGCAGTTACTCGGGAGGCACCTACAATGAGCAGTTCTTC,CASSYSGGTYNEQFF
NA,TRBV29-1,NA,TRBJ2-4,TGCAGCGTAACCACAGGGATCCCAAAGGGGGCCAAAAACATTCAGTACTTC,CSVTTGIPKGAKNIQYF
NA,TRBV27,NA,TRBJ2-1,TGTGCCAGCAGTCAGCGGCCACTATACAATGAGCAGTTCTTC,CASSQRPLYNEQFF
once,TRBV19,NA,TRBJ1-1,TGTGCCAGTAGTACAAACAGGGTGGGGTGGCACACTGAAGCTTTCTTT,CASSTNRVGWHTEAFF
NA,TRBV10-3,TRBD2,TRBJ2-1,TGTGCCATCAGTGAGTTACTAGCGGGAGATGGTAATGAGCAGTTCTTC,CAISELLAGDGNEQFF
few,TRBV7-9,NA,TRBJ1-1,TGTGCCAGCACCGGGGGAGGTTTGAACACTGAAGCTTTCTTT,CASTGGGLNTEAFF